Below, 26 T cell receptor beta chains from the same sample are listed, as sequenced in a study of blood T cell repertoires in COVID-19. Profiled with immunoSEQ multiplex PCR; TCRdb holds only in-frame clones, not every one. The sample shows roughly 240,000 clones, approximately 83% of them seen only once. Input material: peripheral blood. Source of these receptors: a woman aged 25-40 years who had recovered from COVID-19.

The chain recombines TRBV9 with TRBJ1-4; D ambiguous. The germline gives CDR1 SGDLS, CDR2 YYNGEE. The V end was cut by 3 bases, the J end by 14 bases, with 20 bases between. The CDR3 is made up of 14 amino acids. As DNA, the CDR3 is TGTGCCAGCAGCGCCGCCTTAGACTCTCCAGAGCTGTTTTTT. Translating it yields CASSAALDSPELFF.

The DNA for the CDR3 is TGTGCCAGCAGCCCGTTTGGGGGGATGAACACTGAAGCTTTCTTT. This sequence encodes CASSPFGGMNTEAFF. This chain joins TRBV3-1 (or the pseudogene TRBV3-2) and TRBJ1-1, with D perhaps TRBD1 (5 bases). CDR1 and CDR2 (germline): LGHDT, YNNKEL (reference sequence). V dropped 4 bases and J dropped 0 bases, with 12 bases sitting between them. The CDR3 loop spans 15 amino acids.

CDR3 amino acids: CASSLAGGDQPQHF. CDR3 bases: TGTGCCAGCAGCTTAGCGGGGGGGGATCAGCCCCAGCATTTT. The genes are TRBV7-2 and TRBJ1-5; D perhaps matches TRBD1 (5 bases). Germline V gene lookup returns CDR1 SGHTA and CDR2 FQGNSA. The V end was cut by 0 bases, the J end by 5 bases, with 8 bases between. The CDR3 runs to 14 residues.

The V and J genes are TRBV2 and TRBJ2-2, with a weak D call TRBD1 (5 bases). Germline-derived CDR1 and CDR2 are SNHLY and FYNNEI. V shed 3 bases and J shed 5 bases, with 10 bases lying between them. The CDR3 runs 14 residues. CDR3 coding DNA: TGTGCCAGCAGTGACAGGGTCAGGACCGGGGAGCTGTTTTTT. This sequence encodes CASSDRVRTGELFF.

J is TRBJ1-2 and V is TRBV18; 8 nucleotides match TRBD1. Germline lookup yields CDR1 KGHSH and CDR2 LQKENI. The CDR3 consists of 14 residues. V trimming: 3 bases; J trimming: 8 bases; junction bases outside the gene matches: 8. The CDR3 DNA is TGTGCCAGCTCACCCAACATCGACAGGGGCGGCTACACCTTC. Amino acids: CASSPNIDRGGYTF. The whole variable domain, filled in from reference TRBV18 and TRBJ1-2, reads NAGVMQNPRHLVRRRGQEARLRCSPMKGHSHVYWYRQLPEEGLKFMVYLQKENIIDESGMPKERFSAEFPKEGPSILRIQQVVRGDSAAYFCASSPNIDRGGYTFGSGTRLTVV.

The CDR3 loop reads CASYWGAGQFF. CDR3 in DNA: TGTGCCTCTTACTGGGGAGCGGGGCAGTTCTTC. The chain is built from TRBV30 and TRBJ2-1; TRBD2 might be the D (6 bases). Trimming removed 7 bases from V and 12 bases from J, with 16 bases in between. This CDR3 is built from 11 residues. The germline CDR1 and CDR2 sequences are GTSNPN and SVGIG (reference sequence). Looking up the rest from reference TRBV30 and TRBJ2-1 gives the full variable domain: SQTIHQWPATLVQPVGSPLSLECTVEGTSNPNLYWYRQAAGRGLQLLFYSVGIGQISSEVPQNLSASRPQDRQFILSSKKLLLSDSGFYLCASYWGAGQFFGPGTRLTVL.

V and J are TRBV21-1 and TRBJ1-5; the table calls TRBD1, which could not be checked here. TRBV21-1 is a pseudogene segment. The CDR3 runs 19 residues. CDR3 sequence: CASSDSSGQGRTGNQPQHF. As DNA, the CDR3 is TGTGCCAGCAGCGATTCATCGGGACAGGGGAGGACGGGCAATCAGCCCCAGCATTTT.

This sequence joins TRBV9 and TRBJ2-5; a possible D gene is TRBD2 (7 bases). CDR1 and CDR2 from the germline V gene are SGDLS and YYNGEE. The length of the CDR3 is 14 residues. V shed 0 bases and J shed 7 bases, with 13 bases lying between them. The CDR3 sequence: CASSVESRGGTQYF. The CDR3, as DNA: TGTGCCAGCAGCGTAGAAAGTAGGGGGGGGACCCAGTACTTC. The full variable domain, completed using reference TRBV9 and TRBJ2-5, is DSGVTQTPKHLITATGQRVTLRCSPRSGDLSVYWYQQSLDQGLQFLIQYYNGEERAKGNILERFSAQQFPDLHSELNLSSLELGDSALYFCASSVESRGGTQYFGPGTRLLVL.

The V call is TRBV2, the J call TRBJ2-1, with 12 bases identical to TRBD2. The CDR3 consists of 19 residues. The V segment lost 8 bases and the J segment 5 bases; nucleotides outside the gene matches: 19. In germline, CDR1 is SNHLY, CDR2 FYNNEI. The chain's CDR3 is CASGWTGILAGGTNNEQFF. In DNA form, the CDR3 reads TGTGCCAGCGGGTGGACAGGGATCCTAGCGGGGGGGACGAACAATGAGCAGTTCTTC.

The chain recombines TRBV5-4 with TRBJ2-5; 10 nucleotides agree with TRBD2. With 2 bases clipped from V and 5 bases from J, the junction kept 6 bases outside the gene matches. Germline V gene data show CDR1 as SGHNT and CDR2 as YYREEE (reference sequence). The CDR3 covers 15 residues. The CDR3 coding sequence is TGTGCCAGCAGCTTTACTAGCGGGGATAGTGAGACCCAGTACTTC. As protein: CASSFTSGDSETQYF.

The chain uses TRBV9 and TRBJ2-3; TRBD2 agrees at 8 bases. From germline, CDR1 is SGDLS and CDR2 YYNGEE. The CDR3 loop spans 14 amino acids. V was clipped by 0 bases and J by 6 bases; unmatched bases: 3. CDR3 residues: CASSVVASGDTQYF. In nucleotides, the CDR3 is TGTGCCAGCAGCGTAGTGGCTAGCGGGGATACGCAGTATTTT. Using reference TRBV9 and TRBJ2-3 for the parts outside the CDR3, the full variable domain is DSGVTQTPKHLITATGQRVTLRCSPRSGDLSVYWYQQSLDQGLQFLIQYYNGEERAKGNILERFSAQQFPDLHSELNLSSLELGDSALYFCASSVVASGDTQYFGPGTRLTVL.

This clone was detected only a few times. The chain carries TRBV12-3 or TRBV12-4 and TRBJ1-6; D possibly corresponds to TRBD1 (6 bases). CDR3 length: 12 amino acids. Trimming removed 5 bases from V and 14 bases from J, with 13 bases in between. CDR3 DNA: TGTGCCAGCAGTACCGGGACAAAAGCCCTCCACTTT. Translating it yields CASSTGTKALHF.

The chain couples TRBV11-2 to TRBJ2-5, with a possible D match to TRBD2 (6 bases). Deletions cut 3 bases from V and 5 bases from J, with 13 bases between. The germline V gene encodes CDR1 SGHAT and CDR2 FQNNGV. The CDR3 totals 14 residues. CDR3 DNA: TGTGCCAGCAGCTTTAGGGGACTGAAGGAGACCCAGTACTTC. Its protein product is CASSFRGLKETQYF.

The chain has TRBV24-1 and TRBJ2-7, with 10 bases fitting TRBD1. With V trimmed by 1 base and J by 3 bases, 5 bases remained unmatched. The CDR3 extends over 16 amino acids. Germline V lookup: CDR1 KGHDR, CDR2 SFDVKD. The CDR3: CATSDFRTGGLYEQYF. In DNA, the CDR3 is TGTGCCACCAGTGATTTTAGGACAGGGGGACTCTACGAGCAGTACTTC.

The V and J genes are TRBV11-1 and TRBJ2-3; 7 bases match TRBD2. Germline CDR1 is SGHAT and CDR2 is FQDESV (reference sequence). The CDR3 consists of 15 residues. V shed 8 bases, J shed 2 bases, and the junction held 10 bases outside the gene matches. In nucleotides, the CDR3 is TGTGCCAGCGGCATAGATCGGGGGGACACAGATACGCAGTATTTT. Its translation is CASGIDRGDTDTQYF.

The chain uses TRBV25-1 and TRBJ2-1, with 8 bases matching TRBD1. The germline gives CDR1 MGHDK, CDR2 SYGVNS. V dropped 8 bases and J dropped 7; count of bases not matched to a gene: 4. There are 12 residues in the CDR3. In nucleotides, the CDR3 is TGTGCCAGCTCCGGACAGGGTAATGAGCAGTTCTTC. It encodes CASSGQGNEQFF.

In its sample, this clone was seen many times. V is TRBV6-5 and J is TRBJ1-1, with TRBD1 identical over 8 bases. The CDR3 contains 14 residues. The germline V gene encodes CDR1 MNHEY and CDR2 SVGAGI. V trimming: 6 bases; J trimming: 1 base; junction bases outside the gene matches: 4. The CDR3 DNA is TGTGCCAGCAGGGGGACAGGCAAGAACACTGAAGCTTTCTTT. This codes for CASRGTGKNTEAFF.

The J gene is TRBJ1-5, the V gene TRBV6-5, with a tentative D call TRBD1 (6 bases). The V end was cut by 7 bases, the J end by 8 bases, with 12 bases between. This CDR3 is 12 amino acids long. Germline V gives CDR1 MNHEY, CDR2 SVGAGI. The CDR3 spells CASNRDKEPQHF. The CDR3 nucleotides are TGTGCCAGCAATCGGGACAAGGAGCCCCAGCATTTT.

V is TRBV30 and J is TRBJ1-5; 8 bases fit TRBD1. With 2 bases clipped from V and 2 bases from J, the junction kept 8 bases outside the gene matches. The length of the CDR3 is 16 residues. From germline, CDR1 is GTSNPN and CDR2 SVGIG (reference sequence). CDR3 residues: CAWSFRQGTGNQPQHF. CDR3 nucleotides: TGTGCCTGGAGTTTCCGACAGGGGACGGGCAATCAGCCCCAGCATTTT.

This chain uses TRBV5-1 with TRBJ2-3; D might be TRBD1 (5 bases). V was clipped by 5 bases and J by 4 bases, with 14 bases between them. The germline V gene encodes CDR1 SGHRS and CDR2 YFSETQ. This CDR3 is 14 amino acids long. The CDR3 here is CASSKAQGSDTQYF. DNA of the CDR3: TGCGCCAGCAGTAAGGCGCAGGGTTCAGATACGCAGTATTTT. Full variable domain (missing parts from reference TRBV5-1 and TRBJ2-3): KAGVTQTPRYLIKTRGQQVTLSCSPISGHRSVSWYQQTPGQGLQFLFEYFSETQRNKGNFPGRFSGRQFSNSRSEMNVSTLELGDSALYLCASSKAQGSDTQYFGPGTRLTVL.

The chain employs TRBV4-1 and TRBJ2-5; 15 bases line up with TRBD2. This CDR3 contains 16 residues. From germline, CDR1 is MGHRA and CDR2 YSYEKL. J was trimmed by 4 bases and V by 5 bases; bases with no gene match: 5. The CDR3 spells CASSLRTSGGGETQYF. The CDR3 DNA sequence: TGCGCCAGCAGCTTACGGACTAGCGGGGGGGGAGAGACCCAGTACTTC.

J is TRBJ2-7 and V is TRBV7-6, with 9 bases matching TRBD2. The CDR3 sequence is 14 residues long. Germline V gene lookup returns CDR1 SGHVS and CDR2 FNYEAQ. V lost 3 bases, J lost 6 bases, and 6 bases stayed unmatched. The CDR3: CASSFGGGALEQYF. CDR3 DNA: TGTGCCAGCAGCTTTGGCGGGGGGGCCCTCGAGCAGTACTTC.

The CDR3 sequence: CASSQNSGVGETQYF. The CDR3 bases are TGTGCCAGCAGCCAAAATAGCGGGGTTGGGGAGACCCAGTACTTC. This chain links TRBV3-1 (or the pseudogene TRBV3-2) with TRBJ2-5; TRBD2 matches 8 bases. Trimming at V came to 2 bases and at J to 5 bases, leaving 7 bases not matched to a gene. Germline V gene data show CDR1 as LGHDT and CDR2 as YNNKEL (reference sequence). The CDR3 length is 15 residues.

The V and J genes are TRBV13 and TRBJ1-5; D gene uncertain. The germline CDR1 and CDR2 sequences are PRHDT and FYEKMQ (reference sequence). The CDR3 is 14 residues long. V was clipped by 4 bases and J by 6 bases, with 13 bases between them. The CDR3 loop reads CASSSGLAGQPQHF. The DNA of the CDR3 is TGTGCCAGCAGCTCTGGACTGGCAGGTCAGCCCCAGCATTTT.

J is TRBJ2-2 and V is TRBV9; the match to TRBD2 covers 14 bases. This CDR3 contains 17 residues. Germline loops: CDR1 SGDLS, CDR2 YYNGEE. With V trimmed by 7 bases and J by 4 bases, 9 bases remained unmatched. The CDR3 coding sequence is TGTGCCAGCGGGGGACTAGCGGGGGCCCGTAGCACCGGGGAGCTGTTTTTT. This sequence encodes CASGGLAGARSTGELFF.

V is TRBV6-2 or TRBV6-3 and J is TRBJ1-5; 8 nucleotides align to TRBD1. The CDR3 has 15 residues. CDR1 and CDR2 from the germline V gene are MNHEY and SVGEGT. After removal of 7 bases from V and 6 bases from J, the junction contained 11 bases not matched to a gene. CDR3 DNA sequence: TGTGCCAGCACCCCCTTAGGACAGGGCTTTCAGCCCCAGCATTTT. Its translation is CASTPLGQGFQPQHF.